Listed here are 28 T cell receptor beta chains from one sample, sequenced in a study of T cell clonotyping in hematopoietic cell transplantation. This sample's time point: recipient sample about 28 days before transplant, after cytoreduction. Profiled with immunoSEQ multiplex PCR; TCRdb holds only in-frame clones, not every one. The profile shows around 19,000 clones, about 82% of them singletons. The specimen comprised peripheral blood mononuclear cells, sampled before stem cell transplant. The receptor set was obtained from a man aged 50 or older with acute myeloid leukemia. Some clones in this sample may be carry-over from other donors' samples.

Here the CDR3 DNA reads TGTGCCAGCAGTACCTACTCTACCGGGGGCACAGATACGCAGTATTTT. Encoded protein: CASSTYSTGGTDTQYF. The chain links TRBV28 to TRBJ2-3; D is possibly TRBD2 (5 bases). CDR3 size: 16 residues. Trimming took 5 bases from V and 1 from J, leaving 16 bases between them. Germline V CDR1 and CDR2: MDHEN, SYDVKM.

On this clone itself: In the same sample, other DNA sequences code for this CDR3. CDR3 DNA sequence: TGTGCCAGCAGCTTAGGGGACAGTAGCACAGATACGCAGTATTTT. Translation: CASSLGDSSTDTQYF. The chain recombines TRBV7-7 with TRBJ2-3; TRBD1 aligns across 7 bases. Trimming took 1 base from V and 0 from J; bases not matched to a gene: 1. CDR1 is SSHAT and CDR2 is FNYEAQ in the germline V gene (reference sequence). The CDR3 is 15 amino acids.

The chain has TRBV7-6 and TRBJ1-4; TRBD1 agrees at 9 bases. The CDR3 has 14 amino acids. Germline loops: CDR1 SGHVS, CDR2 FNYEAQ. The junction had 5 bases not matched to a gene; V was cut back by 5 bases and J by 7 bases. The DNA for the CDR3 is TGTGCCAGCAGCCCGACAGGGGGGGGTGAAAAACTGTTTTTT. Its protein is CASSPTGGGEKLFF.

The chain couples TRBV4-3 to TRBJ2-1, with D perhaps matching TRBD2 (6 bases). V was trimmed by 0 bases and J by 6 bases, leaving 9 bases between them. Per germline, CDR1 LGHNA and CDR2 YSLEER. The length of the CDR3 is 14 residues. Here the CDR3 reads CASSQDGTANEQFF. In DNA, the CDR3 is TGCGCCAGCAGCCAAGATGGGACTGCCAATGAGCAGTTCTTC.

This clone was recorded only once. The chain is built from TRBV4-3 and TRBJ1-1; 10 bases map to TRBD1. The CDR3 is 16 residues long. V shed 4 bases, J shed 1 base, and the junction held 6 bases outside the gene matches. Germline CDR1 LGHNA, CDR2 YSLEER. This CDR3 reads CASSLQTGGSNTEAFF. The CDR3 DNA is TGCGCCAGCAGCCTTCAGACAGGGGGCTCGAACACTGAAGCTTTCTTT.

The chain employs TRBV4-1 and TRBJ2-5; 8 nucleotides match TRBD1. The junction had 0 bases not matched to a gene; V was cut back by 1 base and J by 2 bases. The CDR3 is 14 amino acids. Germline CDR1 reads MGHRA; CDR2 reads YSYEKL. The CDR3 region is CASSQGTGQETQYF. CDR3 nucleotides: TGCGCCAGCAGCCAAGGGACAGGGCAAGAGACCCAGTACTTC.

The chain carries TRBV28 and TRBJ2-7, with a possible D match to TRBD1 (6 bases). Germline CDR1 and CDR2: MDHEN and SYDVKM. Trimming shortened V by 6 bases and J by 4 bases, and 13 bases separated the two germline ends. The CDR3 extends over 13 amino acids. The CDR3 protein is CASRIGQNYEQYF. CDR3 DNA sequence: TGTGCCAGCAGGATCGGACAGAATTACGAGCAGTACTTC. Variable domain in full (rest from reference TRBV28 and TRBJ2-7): DVKVTQSSRYLVKRTGEKVFLECVQDMDHENMFWYRQDPGLGLRLIYFSYDVKMKEKGDIPEGYSVSREKKERFSLILESASTNQTSMYLCASRIGQNYEQYFGPGTRLTVT.

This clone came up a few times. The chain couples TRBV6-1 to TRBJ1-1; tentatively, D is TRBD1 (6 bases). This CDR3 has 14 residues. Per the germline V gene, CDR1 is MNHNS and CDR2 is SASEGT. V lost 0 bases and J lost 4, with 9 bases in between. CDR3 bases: TGTGCCAGCAGTGAAGCGCAGGGGATCACTGAAGCTTTCTTT. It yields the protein CASSEAQGITEAFF.

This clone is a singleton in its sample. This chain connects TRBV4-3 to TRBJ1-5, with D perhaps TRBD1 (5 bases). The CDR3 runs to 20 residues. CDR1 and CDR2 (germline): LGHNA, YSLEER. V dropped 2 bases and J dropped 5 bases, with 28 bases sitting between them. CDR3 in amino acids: CASSQSIQGWGGLGDQPQHF. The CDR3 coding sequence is TGCGCCAGCAGCCAAAGTATTCAAGGTTGGGGCGGCTTGGGGGATCAGCCCCAGCATTTT.

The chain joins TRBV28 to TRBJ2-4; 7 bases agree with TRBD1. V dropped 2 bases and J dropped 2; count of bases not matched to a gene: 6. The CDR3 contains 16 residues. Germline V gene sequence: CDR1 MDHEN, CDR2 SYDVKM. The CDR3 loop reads CASSLITGEPKNIQYF. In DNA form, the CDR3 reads TGTGCCAGCAGTTTAATAACAGGGGAGCCCAAAAACATTCAGTACTTC.

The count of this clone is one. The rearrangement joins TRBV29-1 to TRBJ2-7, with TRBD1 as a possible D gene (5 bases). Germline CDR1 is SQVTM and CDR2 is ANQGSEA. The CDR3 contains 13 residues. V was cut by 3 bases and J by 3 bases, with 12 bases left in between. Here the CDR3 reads CSVDGDSSYEQYF. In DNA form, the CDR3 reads TGCAGCGTTGACGGTGACAGTAGCTACGAGCAGTACTTC.

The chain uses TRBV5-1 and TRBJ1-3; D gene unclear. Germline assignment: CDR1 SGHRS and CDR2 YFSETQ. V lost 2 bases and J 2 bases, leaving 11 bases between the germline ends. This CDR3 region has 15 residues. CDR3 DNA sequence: TGCGCCAGCAGCTTTAACGGCGGGGCTGGAAACACCATATATTTT. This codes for CASSFNGGAGNTIYF.

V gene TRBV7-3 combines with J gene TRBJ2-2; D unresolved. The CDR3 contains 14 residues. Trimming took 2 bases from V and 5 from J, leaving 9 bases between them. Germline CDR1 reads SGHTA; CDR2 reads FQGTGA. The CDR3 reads CASSLYSSTGELFF. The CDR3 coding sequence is TGTGCCAGCAGCTTATATAGCAGTACCGGGGAGCTGTTTTTT. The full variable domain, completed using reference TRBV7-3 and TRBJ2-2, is GAGVSQTPSNKVTEKGKYVELRCDPISGHTALYWYRQSLGQGPEFLIYFQGTGAADDSGLPNDRFFAVRPEGSVSTLKIQRTERGDSAVYLCASSLYSSTGELFFGEGSRLTVL.

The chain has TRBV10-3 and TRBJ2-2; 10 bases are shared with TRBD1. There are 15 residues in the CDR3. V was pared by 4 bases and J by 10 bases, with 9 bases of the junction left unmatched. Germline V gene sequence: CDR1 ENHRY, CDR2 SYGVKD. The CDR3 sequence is CAISGPDRGQEELFF. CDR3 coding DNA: TGTGCCATCAGTGGCCCCGACAGGGGGCAAGAGGAGCTGTTTTTT.

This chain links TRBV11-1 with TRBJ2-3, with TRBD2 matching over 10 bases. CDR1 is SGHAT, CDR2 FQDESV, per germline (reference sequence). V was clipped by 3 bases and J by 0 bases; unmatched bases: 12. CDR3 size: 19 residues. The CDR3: CASSLVPTLAGGSTDTQYF. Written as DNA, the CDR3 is TGTGCCAGCAGCTTGGTCCCTACCTTAGCGGGGGGTAGCACAGATACGCAGTATTTT.

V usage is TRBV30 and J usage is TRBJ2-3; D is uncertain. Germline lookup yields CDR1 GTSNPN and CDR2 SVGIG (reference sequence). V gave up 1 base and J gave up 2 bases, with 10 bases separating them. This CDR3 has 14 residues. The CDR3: CAWSGWRLTDTQYF. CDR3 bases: TGTGCCTGGAGTGGCTGGCGCCTCACAGATACGCAGTATTTT.

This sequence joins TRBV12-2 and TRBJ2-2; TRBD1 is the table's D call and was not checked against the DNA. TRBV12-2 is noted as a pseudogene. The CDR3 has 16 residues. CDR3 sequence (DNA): TGTGCAAGTCGCTTAGCGAAGAACAGGGGAGCCGGGGAGCTGTTTTTT. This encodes CASRLAKNRGAGELFF.

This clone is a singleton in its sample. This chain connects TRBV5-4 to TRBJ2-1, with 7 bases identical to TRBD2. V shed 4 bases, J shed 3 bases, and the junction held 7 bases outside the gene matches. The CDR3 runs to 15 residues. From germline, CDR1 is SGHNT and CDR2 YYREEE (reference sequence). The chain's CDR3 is CASSHKAGLYNEQFF. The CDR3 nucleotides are TGTGCCAGCAGCCACAAAGCGGGGCTCTACAATGAGCAGTTCTTC. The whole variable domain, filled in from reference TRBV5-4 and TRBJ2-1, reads ETGVTQSPTHLIKTRGQQVTLRCSSQSGHNTVSWYQQALGQGPQFIFQYYREEENGRGNFPPRFSGLQFPNYSSELNVNALELDDSALYLCASSHKAGLYNEQFFGPGTRLTVL.

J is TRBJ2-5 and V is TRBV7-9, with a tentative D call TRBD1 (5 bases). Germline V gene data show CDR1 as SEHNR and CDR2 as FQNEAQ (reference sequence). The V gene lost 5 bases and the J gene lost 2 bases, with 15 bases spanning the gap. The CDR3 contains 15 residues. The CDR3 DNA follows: TGTGCCAGCAGCCATACTCGACAGATTCAAGAGACCCAGTACTTC. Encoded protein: CASSHTRQIQETQYF. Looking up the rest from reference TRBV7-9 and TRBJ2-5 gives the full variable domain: DTGVSQNPRHKITKRGQNVTFRCDPISEHNRLYWYRQTLGQGPEFLTYFQNEAQLEKSRLLSDRFSAERPKGSFSTLEIQRTEQGDSAMYLCASSHTRQIQETQYFGPGTRLLVL.

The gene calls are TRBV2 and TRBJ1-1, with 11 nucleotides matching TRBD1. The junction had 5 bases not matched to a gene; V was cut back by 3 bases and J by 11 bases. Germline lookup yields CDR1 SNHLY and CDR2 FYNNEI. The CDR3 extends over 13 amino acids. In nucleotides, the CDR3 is TGTGCCAGCAGTGAGGGACAGGGGGGAGAGGCTTTCTTT. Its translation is CASSEGQGGEAFF.

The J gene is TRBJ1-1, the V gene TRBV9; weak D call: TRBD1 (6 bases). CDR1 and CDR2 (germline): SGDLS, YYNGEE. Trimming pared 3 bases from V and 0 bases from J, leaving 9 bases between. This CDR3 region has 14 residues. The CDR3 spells CASSADRLNTEAFF. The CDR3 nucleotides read TGTGCCAGCAGCGCTGACAGGTTGAACACTGAAGCTTTCTTT.

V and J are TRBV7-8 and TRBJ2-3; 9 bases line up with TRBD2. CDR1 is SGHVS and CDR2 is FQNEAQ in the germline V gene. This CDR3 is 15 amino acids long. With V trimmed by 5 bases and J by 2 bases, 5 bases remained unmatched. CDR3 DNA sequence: TGTGCCAGCAGCAAAGCGGGGGGCTCCACAGATACGCAGTATTTT. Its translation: CASSKAGGSTDTQYF.

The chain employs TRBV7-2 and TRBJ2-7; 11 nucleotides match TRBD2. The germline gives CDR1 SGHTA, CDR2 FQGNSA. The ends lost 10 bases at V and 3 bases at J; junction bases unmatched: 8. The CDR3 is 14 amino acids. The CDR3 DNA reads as TGTGCCACCTCCGCTAGCGGGGGGCGCTACGAGCAGTACTTC. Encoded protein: CATSASGGRYEQYF.

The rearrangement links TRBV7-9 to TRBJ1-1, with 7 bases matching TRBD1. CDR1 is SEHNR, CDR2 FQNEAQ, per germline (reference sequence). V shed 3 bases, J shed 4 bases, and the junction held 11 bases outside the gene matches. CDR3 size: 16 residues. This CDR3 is CASSFFGSRGGTEAFF. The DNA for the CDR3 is TGTGCCAGCAGCTTTTTCGGGAGCAGGGGGGGCACTGAAGCTTTCTTT.

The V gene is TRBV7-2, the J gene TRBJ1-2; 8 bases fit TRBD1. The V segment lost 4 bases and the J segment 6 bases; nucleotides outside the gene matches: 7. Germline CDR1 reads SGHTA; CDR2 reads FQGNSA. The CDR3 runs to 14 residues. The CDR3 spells CASSSAGRGHGYTF. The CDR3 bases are TGTGCCAGCAGCTCCGCCGGCAGGGGGCATGGCTACACCTTC.

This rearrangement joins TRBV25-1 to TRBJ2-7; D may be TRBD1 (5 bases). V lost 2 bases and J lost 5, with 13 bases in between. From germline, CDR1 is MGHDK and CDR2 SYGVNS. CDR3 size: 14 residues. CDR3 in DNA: TGTGCCAGCAGTGAAGTGGGGAAGGGGAACGAGCAGTACTTC. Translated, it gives CASSEVGKGNEQYF.

Here the CDR3 reads CASSVGAASNTEAFF. CDR3 in DNA: TGTGCCAGCAGCGTAGGGGCGGCATCGAACACTGAAGCTTTCTTT. The rearrangement joins TRBV9 to TRBJ1-1; D not certain. Trimming stripped 0 bases from V and 1 base from J, with 10 bases between. The CDR3 has 15 amino acids. Germline V gene lookup returns CDR1 SGDLS and CDR2 YYNGEE.

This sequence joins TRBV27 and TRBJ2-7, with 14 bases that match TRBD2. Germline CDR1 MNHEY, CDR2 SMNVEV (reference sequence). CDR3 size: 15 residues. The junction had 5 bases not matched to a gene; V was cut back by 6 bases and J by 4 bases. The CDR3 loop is CASRAGTSGGYEQYF. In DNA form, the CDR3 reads TGTGCCAGCAGGGCCGGGACTAGCGGGGGTTACGAGCAGTACTTC.